Listed below are T cell receptor beta chains from one sample, sequenced in a study of blood T cell repertoires in COVID-19. Method: immunoSEQ multiplex PCR; TCRdb's copy keeps in-frame clones and lacks some. The data contain approximately 240,000 clones, roughly four fifths of them singletons. Material: PBMCs or T cells enriched from blood (not recorded which). Every receptor here comes from a middle-aged woman with acute COVID-19. Each CDR3 is given with its conserved first and last residue. The D gene is left open where the match is weak. The size entry is marked missing in some rows and otherwise reads once, few, many or a size class.

>TRBV27|TRBJ1-2|.|.
TGTGCCAGCAGCTCCACGGGGGGAAGCTACTACTATGGCTACACCTTC
CASSSTGGSYYYGYTF
>TRBV7-9|TRBJ2-2|.|.
TGTGCCAGCAGCTTAGAACTAGTTTACACCGGGGAGCTGTTTTTT
CASSLELVYTGELFF
>TRBV7-9|TRBJ2-2|TRBD1|.
TGTGCCAGCAGCCTGACAGGGCCTTCCGGGGAGCTGTTTTTT
CASSLTGPSGELFF
>TRBV18|TRBJ2-7|.|.
TGTGCCAGCTCACCCCCAGGAGGAGGGGACGCTACCTACGAGCAGTACTTC
CASSPPGGGDATYEQYF
>TRBV5-4|TRBJ2-3|TRBD2|.
TGTGCCAGCAGCCCGGACGGGGGGGCGGGCGAAGATACGCAGTATTTT
CASSPDGGAGEDTQYF
>TRBV12-3/TRBV12-4|TRBJ2-7|.|.
TGTGCCAGCAGTTTACAGAAATACGAGCAGTACTTC
CASSLQKYEQYF
>TRBV19|TRBJ2-2|.|.
TGTGCCAGTCTCACCAACAGGAACACCGGGGAGCTGTTTTTT
CASLTNRNTGELFF
>TRBV3-1/TRBV3-2|TRBJ2-5|.|.
TGTGCCAGCAGCCAACGCTCGGTAGGGGCTAGCCAAGAGACCCAGTACTTC
CASSQRSVGASQETQYF
>TRBV5-1|TRBJ1-1|.|.
TGCGCCAGCAGCTTGGATAGGGCGGGCACTGAAGCTTTCTTT
CASSLDRAGTEAFF
>TRBV27|TRBJ2-7|.|.
TGTGCCAGCAGTTTACGGGACAACTACGAGCAGTACTTC
CASSLRDNYEQYF
>TRBV11-2|TRBJ2-5|TRBD2|.
TGTGCCAGCAGCTTAATACGAGCGGGAGGCGGGGAGACCCAGTACTTC
CASSLIRAGGGETQYF
>TRBV4-3|TRBJ2-1|.|.
TGCGCCAGCAGCCCCGGCAGGGTCTTCTCTAATGAGCAGTTCTTC
CASSPGRVFSNEQFF
>TRBV7-8|TRBJ2-6|.|many
TGTGCCAGCAGCTCACTAGAAGCCAACGTCCTGACTTTC
CASSSLEANVLTF
>TRBV7-9|TRBJ1-1|.|.
TGTGCCAGCAGCTTCGCGTGGAACACTGAAGCTTTCTTT
CASSFAWNTEAFF
>TRBV6-5|TRBJ2-5|TRBD2|once
TGTGCCAGCACTCCGGGACTAGCTCGGGAGACCCAGTACTTC
CASTPGLARETQYF
>TRBV15|TRBJ1-3|.|.
TGTGCCACCAGCAGAGGGGGGGCTGGAAACACCATATATTTT
CATSRGGAGNTIYF
>TRBV5-1|TRBJ2-1|.|.
TGCGCCAGCAGCTTGGCCGAAGCCGCCCTCGGTGCTGAGCAGTTCTTC
CASSLAEAALGAEQFF
>TRBV29-1|TRBJ1-2|.|few
TGCAGCGTTGAAGATCCAGGGTGGTATGGCTACACCTTC
CSVEDPGWYGYTF
>TRBV2|TRBJ1-5|.|once
TGTGCCAGCAGTGTCGCCCAGGGCCAGCCCCAGCATTTT
CASSVAQGQPQHF
>TRBV7-9|TRBJ2-2|.|.
TGTGCCAGCAGCTTAGACAACAGGGCGGCCGGGGAGCTGTTTTTT
CASSLDNRAAGELFF
>TRBV2|TRBJ1-6|TRBD1|.
TGTGCCAGCAGCGACGAGACAGGGGGCATTAATTCACCCCTCCACTTT
CASSDETGGINSPLHF
>TRBV19|TRBJ1-5|.|.
TGTGCCAGTGGCTACACGACAGGAGATCAGCCCCAGCATTTT
CASGYTTGDQPQHF
>TRBV19|TRBJ2-1|.|once
TGTGCCACCTCGAGGGGGGAGGGATCCCTTCACAATGAGCAGTTCTTC
CATSRGEGSLHNEQFF
>TRBV7-8|TRBJ1-1|TRBD1|.
TGTGCCAGCAGCTTAGTGGACAGGGGGAACACTGAAGCTTTCTTT
CASSLVDRGNTEAFF
>TRBV4-1|TRBJ2-5|.|.
TGCGCCAGCAGCCAAGCCCGGGTGGAGACCCAGTACTTC
CASSQARVETQYF
>TRBV6-5|TRBJ1-2|TRBD1|.
TGTGCCAGCAGTCAGGGGGCCCTCGGAGGCTACACCTTC
CASSQGALGGYTF
>TRBV5-1|TRBJ2-5|TRBD2|.
TGCGCCAGCACCAGACTAGCGGGAGGGCAGGGCGAGACCCAGTACTTC
CASTRLAGGQGETQYF
>TRBV2|TRBJ2-7|TRBD1|.
TGTGCCAGTCATTCTAGGGGGCGGCCTTCGTACTTC
CASHSRGRPSYF
>TRBV6-5|TRBJ2-1|.|.
TGTGCCAGCAGTTACTCGCCGGGGTTTGGAGATAATGAGCAGTTCTTC
CASSYSPGFGDNEQFF
>TRBV9|TRBJ2-7|TRBD2|.
TGTGCCAGCAGCCCCGGGGGGTTCGAGCAGTACTTC
CASSPGGFEQYF
>TRBV14|TRBJ1-1|.|.
TGTGCCAGCAGCCAAGTAGGCAGGTATGCTTTCTTT
CASSQVGRYAFF
>TRBV28|TRBJ1-6|TRBD1|.
TGTGCCAGCAGTTCACTACAGGGGAGCTCCTATAATTCACCCCTCCACTTT
CASSSLQGSSYNSPLHF
>TRBV7-9|TRBJ1-5|TRBD1|once
TGTGCCAGCAGCGGACAGGGCAATCAGCCCCAGCATTTT
CASSGQGNQPQHF
>TRBV27|TRBJ2-2|.|.
TGTGCCAGCAGGCCCGGGAACACCGGGGAGCTGTTTTTT
CASRPGNTGELFF
>TRBV29-1|TRBJ2-1|TRBD2|.
TGCAGCGTGACCTCGACTAGCGGGGGACCCTACAATGAGCAGTTCTTC
CSVTSTSGGPYNEQFF
>TRBV5-1|TRBJ2-5|.|once
TGCGCCAGCAGCTTGGAGGGGCGGGGACAGCTCCTGGAGACCCAGTACTTC
CASSLEGRGQLLETQYF
>TRBV2|TRBJ1-4|TRBD1|.
TGTGCCAGCAGTGACCACAGGGGCGCTAATGAAAAACTGTTTTTT
CASSDHRGANEKLFF